The clone carrying this T cell receptor (beta chain) has just a few counts. The antigen remains undetermined. The data are from a study of beta chain features in type 1 diabetes. V was clipped by 0 bases and J by 0 bases, with 11 bases between them. The CDR3 length is 16 residues. The germline CDR1 and CDR2 sequences are LGHNA and YSLEER. General study results and limits: Researchers report that Type 1 diabetes patients had moderately but significantly shorter TCRB CDR3s across all four CD4+ subsets.

The isolated RNA, all of it, was reverse transcribed, so expressed TCRB transcripts were what got sequenced. Produced via immunoSEQ multiplex PCR; TCRdb's table is partial and in-frame only. The sample lists around 690,000 clones, under 15% seen once, with 0.09% to 0.15% in the top ten. The origin of this receptor is a man younger than 45 with type 1 diabetes. The sequenced sample was naive CD4+ T cells from blood. The chain has TRBV4-3 and TRBJ1-2; a possible D gene is TRBD1 (6 bases). The CDR3 region is CASSQDRRTANYGYTF. CDR3 in DNA: TGCGCCAGCAGCCAAGATCGGCGGACAGCTAACTATGGCTACACCTTC.